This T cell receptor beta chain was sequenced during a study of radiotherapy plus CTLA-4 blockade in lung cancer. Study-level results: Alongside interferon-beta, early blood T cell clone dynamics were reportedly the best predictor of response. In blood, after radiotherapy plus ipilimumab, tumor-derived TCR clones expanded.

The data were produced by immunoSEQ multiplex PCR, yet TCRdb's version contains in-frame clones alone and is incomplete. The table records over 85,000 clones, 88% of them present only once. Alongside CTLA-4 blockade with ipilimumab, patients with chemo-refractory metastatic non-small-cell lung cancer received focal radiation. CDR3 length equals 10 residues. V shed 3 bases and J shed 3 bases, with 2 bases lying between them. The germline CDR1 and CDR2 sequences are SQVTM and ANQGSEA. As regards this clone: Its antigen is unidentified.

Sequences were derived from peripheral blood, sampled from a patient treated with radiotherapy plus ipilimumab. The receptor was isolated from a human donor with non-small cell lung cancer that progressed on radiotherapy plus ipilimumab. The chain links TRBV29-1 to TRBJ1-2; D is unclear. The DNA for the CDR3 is TGCAGCGTTGACTACTATGGCTACACCTTC. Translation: CSVDYYGYTF.